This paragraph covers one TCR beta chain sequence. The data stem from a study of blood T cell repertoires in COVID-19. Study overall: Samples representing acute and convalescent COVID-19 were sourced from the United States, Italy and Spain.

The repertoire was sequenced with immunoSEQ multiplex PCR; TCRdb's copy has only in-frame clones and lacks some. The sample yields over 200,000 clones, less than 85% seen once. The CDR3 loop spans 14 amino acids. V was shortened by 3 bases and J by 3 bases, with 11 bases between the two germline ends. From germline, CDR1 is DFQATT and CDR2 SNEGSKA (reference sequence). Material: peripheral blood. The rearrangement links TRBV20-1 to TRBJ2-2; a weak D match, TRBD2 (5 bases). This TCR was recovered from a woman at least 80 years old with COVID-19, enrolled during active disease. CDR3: CSASKRSHTGELFF. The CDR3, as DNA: TGCAGTGCTAGTAAGCGGAGCCACACCGGGGAGCTGTTTTTT.